This TCR beta chain was identified during a study of T cell clonality in common variable immunodeficiency (dated by TCRdb to the mid-2010s). The paper as a whole reports these results and caveats: Correlations between repertoire features and clinical complications were limited by patient heterogeneity within the CVID cohort. TCRbeta clonality was higher in CVID subjects than in healthy controls (t-test p = 0.018), and the increase was most characteristic of about a third of subjects. Even though DNA input was equal, the average per sample came to 80,000 to 100,000 unique sequences for controls compared with about 31,547 for CVID samples. Reportedly, TCRbeta sequences from CVID had fewer deletions and N-nucleotide insertions, and highly modified clones with 13 or more V deletions were absent from CVID. CVID subjects shared fewer TCRbeta clones with each other than healthy controls did (p < 0.0001). According to the authors, figuring out what caused the increased clonality in CVID would require sequencing the repertoires of T cell subpopulations.

Compared with germline, V lacks 2 bases and J lacks 2 bases; bases without a gene match: 5. The CDR3 contains 16 residues, cysteine and phenylalanine counted. The DNA shown is the part of the CDR3 that was read: 39 bases, in frame from base 1. Sequences SGHRS (CDR1) and YFSETQ (CDR2) are obtained from the germline V gene. CVID was diagnosed by standard criteria: serum IgG, IgA and/or IgM reduced below normal range, plus specific antibody deficiency. There were some 46 subjects in the CVID group (about 29 male and about 15 female), ranging in age from about 8 to 64 years, with a mean age of about 42. Predominantly Caucasian heritage was noted among both the CVID patients and the healthy controls. Replacement immunoglobulin therapy had been administered to all CVID subjects for at least one year at the time of study participation. No CVID subject was ill or taking immunomodulatory or immunosuppressive medication when blood was collected. Heparinized peripheral whole blood samples of roughly 5 to 8 ml were obtained from each donor. Genomic DNA from adults with common variable immune deficiency (CVID) and from healthy adult controls was the source for sequencing TCRbeta CDR3 repertoires. Diluted blood was density-centrifuged over Hypaque 1077 or Ficoll-Paque to isolate peripheral blood mononuclear cells. Genomic DNA was obtained from unsorted mononuclear cells using either Qiagen column purification or a centrifugation-based method.

CVID samples and control samples contributed equivalent amounts of genomic DNA as sequencing input. For every sample, a 60 bp segment covering the rearranged TCRbeta CDR3 region was amplified and then sequenced. The immunoSEQ assay, a bias-corrected multiplex PCR combined with high-throughput sequencing, was used for TCRbeta amplification. The paper's processing steps were these. Each unique nucleotide sequence was treated as a clone and annotated with V, D and J genes, copy number and frequency. Sequences were labeled productive if in frame, and non-productive if out of frame or containing stop codons. As previously described, clonality was calculated on the basis of Shannon's entropy. The predicted amino acid sequences of productive clones were used to derive the mean CDR3 Kyte-Doolittle hydropathy. Using the R hclust function, scaled V gene usage was clustered hierarchically with Manhattan distance and complete linkage. Sharing of clones by CDR3 amino acid sequence was evaluated by resampling 12 repertoires per group over 100 rounds. The repertoires were searched for some 70 published EBV-specific TCRbeta sequences and 200 to 300 published CMV-specific TCRbeta sequences. A couple of CVID samples that yielded fewer than 10,000 sequences were excluded from the analysis, so around 38 CVID repertoires were retained. Entries here come from immuneACCESS through TCRdb and include only in-frame sequences with V and J called. Some clones fail to appear in such tables; in the studies checked, an unresolved V gene covers under half of the shortfall, and the cause of the remainder is unknown. The D gene and trimming were derived from the DNA, and the V and J assignments and clone size from that table. The table for this sample lists 21,000 or so clones, none of them counted only once. Under 2.5% of the sample is taken by the ten largest.

This clone was seen at least ten times. Its antigen target is currently unknown. The CDR3 is cut off 3 residues early in the read; its end comes from the germline J gene. The rearrangement combines TRBV5-1 with TRBJ2-3, with TRBD1 matching 10 junction bases. Sequencing input: peripheral blood mononuclear cells. The receptor was isolated from a human donor with common variable immunodeficiency. For the CDR3, the sequence is CASSLGTGENTDTQYF. The CDR3 DNA, read in part, is TGCGCCAGCAGCTTAGGGACAGGGGAAAACACAGATACG. With the portions outside the CDR3 filled from the reference TRBV5-1 and TRBJ2-3 genes, the complete variable region becomes KAGVTQTPRYLIKTRGQQVTLSCSPISGHRSVSWYQQTPGQGLQFLFEYFSETQRNKGNFPGRFSGRQFSNSRSEMNVSTLELGDSALYLCASSLGTGENTDTQYFGPGTRLTVL.